These 7 T cell receptor beta chains were sequenced from one sample in a study of T cell responses to AZD1222 COVID-19 vaccine listed by TCRdb under 2021. What this sample's time point label stands for: about 28 days (+/-7) after the second vaccine dose. Libraries were constructed by the immunoSEQ multiplex PCR assay. TCRdb stores this immuneACCESS table with in-frame sequences only. Part of the clones is absent; in the studies checked, under half of the shortfall reflects unresolved V genes, and no reason is known for the rest. For this sample the table gives approximately 210,000 clones, of which approximately 90% were detected only once. The ten largest clonotypes hold roughly 3.5% of the sample. Sample: peripheral blood, taken 28 days after the second AZD1222 dose. Source of these receptors: an adult who received the AZD1222 COVID-19 vaccine.

The rearrangement links TRBV11-3 to TRBJ2-7; 7 nucleotides agree with TRBD2. This CDR3 contains 14 residues. Looked up from germline, CDR1 is SGHNT and CDR2 is YENEEA. The J segment lost 4 bases and the V segment lost 0 bases, leaving 3 bases of the junction unmatched. The CDR3 loop reads CASSLDRGSYEQYF. The CDR3 DNA follows: TGTGCCAGCAGCTTAGATCGCGGGAGTTACGAGCAGTACTTC.

The V call is TRBV5-1, the J call TRBJ1-1; no definite D call. The V and J ends lost 0 bases and 1 base respectively, with 7 bases between them. The CDR3 contains 14 residues. Germline loops: CDR1 SGHRS, CDR2 YFSETQ. The CDR3 nucleotides read TGCGCCAGCAGCTTGGGAGGCTCGAACACTGAAGCTTTCTTT. Translated: CASSLGGSNTEAFF. The full variable domain, its missing parts supplied by reference TRBV5-1 and TRBJ1-1, is KAGVTQTPRYLIKTRGQQVTLSCSPISGHRSVSWYQQTPGQGLQFLFEYFSETQRNKGNFPGRFSGRQFSNSRSEMNVSTLELGDSALYLCASSLGGSNTEAFFGQGTRLTVV.

This clone came up a few times. The chain combines TRBV25-1 with TRBJ1-4; D unresolved. Germline V gives CDR1 MGHDK, CDR2 SYGVNS. The V gene lost 2 bases and the J gene lost 5 bases, with 3 bases spanning the gap. CDR3 length equals 12 residues. In DNA, the CDR3 is TGTGCCAGCAGTGAACAGAATGAAAAACTGTTTTTT. Its translation is CASSEQNEKLFF.

The chain joins TRBV28 to TRBJ2-3; 9 bases are shared with TRBD2. Germline V gene lookup returns CDR1 MDHEN and CDR2 SYDVKM. J was trimmed by 0 bases and V by 5 bases; bases with no gene match: 6. This CDR3 contains 16 residues. Written as DNA, the CDR3 is TGTGCCAGCAGTCCTACCGGGACTAGCAGCACAGATACGCAGTATTTT. It encodes CASSPTGTSSTDTQYF.

The chain links TRBV18 to TRBJ1-6; D uncertain. Per germline, CDR1 KGHSH and CDR2 LQKENI. Trimming stripped 6 bases from V and 7 bases from J, with 16 bases between. This CDR3 has 15 amino acids. In nucleotides, the CDR3 is TGTGCCAGCTCGACCAACGAGATCAGGAATTCACCCCTCCACTTT. This sequence encodes CASSTNEIRNSPLHF.

V is TRBV4-1 and J is TRBJ2-5, with D perhaps matching TRBD1 or TRBD2 (5 bases each). From germline, CDR1 is MGHRA and CDR2 YSYEKL. Trimming left V 1 base short and J 2 bases short, with 14 bases between. The CDR3 is 16 amino acids. The CDR3 region is CASSQAGGEEQETQYF. In DNA form, the CDR3 reads TGCGCCAGCAGCCAAGCTGGGGGAGAGGAGCAAGAGACCCAGTACTTC.

Notes on this clone: The sample carries other DNA sequences with the same CDR3. This chain uses TRBV5-5 with TRBJ1-5; D is uncertain. Trimming stripped 0 bases from V and 3 bases from J, with 13 bases between. This CDR3 spans 16 amino acids. Germline V gives CDR1 SGHKS, CDR2 YYEKEE (reference sequence). The CDR3 DNA sequence: TGTGCCAGCAGCTTGGGGAGTTCGGGGTTCAATCAGCCCCAGCATTTT. Protein product: CASSLGSSGFNQPQHF.